The 9 T cell receptor beta chains below all came from one sample that was sequenced in a study of T-cell memory formation after mild COVID-19. TCRdb reprocessed the 5' RACE reads via MiXCR and lists one record per CDR3 protein. The sample includes around 150,000 distinct CDR3 sequences, roughly a third of them seen just once. Sample: PBMCs or a T cell subset sorted from them (not recorded which). Receptors were obtained from an adult woman who had mild COVID-19 (a few samples of this study predate the infection). Cell type and time point are not known.

The table lists this clonotype with a few counts. This rearrangement joins TRBV12-3 or TRBV12-4 to TRBJ2-1; 8 bases match TRBD2. The CDR3 sequence is 19 residues long. V dropped 4 bases and J dropped 4; count of bases not matched to a gene: 18. The CDR3: CASSWSGTSLIGDYNEQFF. CDR3 bases: TGTGCCAGCAGTTGGTCCGGGACTAGTCTCATTGGGGATTACAATGAGCAGTTCTTC.

The chain joins TRBV12-3 or TRBV12-4 to TRBJ2-1, with D perhaps TRBD2 (6 bases). The V end was cut by 6 bases, the J end by 8 bases, with 23 bases between. The CDR3 covers 16 residues. CDR3 nucleotide sequence: TGTGCCAGCAGCCGTGGTTTACTAGCATCCGACGATGAGCAGTTCTTC. This codes for CASSRGLLASDDEQFF.

The chain employs TRBV12-3 or TRBV12-4 and TRBJ1-1, with a weak D call TRBD1 (6 bases). This CDR3 has 14 residues. V lost 7 bases, J lost 0 bases, and 12 bases lay in between. The CDR3 is CASIFTGMNTEAFF. The CDR3 coding sequence is TGTGCCAGCATCTTTACAGGGATGAACACTGAAGCTTTCTTT.

A few counts support this clonotype. CDR3 sequence (DNA): TGTGCCAGCAGCTTAGGGACCACAGGGACGGGCGAGCAGTACTTC. This codes for CASSLGTTGTGEQYF. The rearrangement links TRBV4-2 to TRBJ2-7; D might be TRBD1 (6 bases). This CDR3 is built from 15 residues. Trimming took 5 bases from V and 6 from J, leaving 20 bases between them. In germline, CDR1 is LGHNA, CDR2 YNFKEQ.

The chain uses TRBV7-9 and TRBJ1-5, with D hard to call. With 1 base removed from V and 6 bases from J, the gap between germline ends came to 10 bases. Germline lookup yields CDR1 SEHNR and CDR2 FQNEAQ (reference sequence). This CDR3 spans 14 amino acids. CDR3 sequence reads: CASSLGSGTQPQHF. In DNA form, the CDR3 reads TGTGCCAGCAGCTTAGGTTCGGGCACTCAGCCCCAGCATTTT.

This clonotype was observed a few times. The chain couples TRBV27 to TRBJ1-1; tentative D call: TRBD1 (6 bases). This CDR3 is 17 amino acids long. V shed 1 base and J shed 5 bases, with 20 bases lying between them. Germline V CDR1 and CDR2: MNHEY, SMNVEV (reference sequence). The CDR3 region has the DNA TGTGCCAGCAGTTTATTGAGTAGGGGGACTGGATATACTGAAGCTTTCTTT. As protein: CASSLLSRGTGYTEAFF.

The chain combines TRBV29-1 with TRBJ2-3; D may correspond to TRBD1 or TRBD2 (5 bases each). The V end was cut by 3 bases, the J end by 2 bases, with 9 bases between. This CDR3 has 13 residues. Germline V gene lookup returns CDR1 SQVTM and CDR2 ANQGSEA. The CDR3 is CSVEGTVTDTQYF. CDR3 coding DNA: TGCAGCGTTGAGGGGACCGTCACAGATACGCAGTATTTT.

The genes are TRBV12-3 or TRBV12-4 and TRBJ2-7; 7 nucleotides match TRBD2. The CDR3 totals 14 residues. V lost 3 bases and J lost 5; bases outside the gene matches: 7. The CDR3 DNA reads as TGTGCCAGCAGTTTCGAGGGAGGGCCCCACGAGCAGTACTTC. It is translated as CASSFEGGPHEQYF.

This rearrangement joins TRBV5-6 to TRBJ2-7; 7 nucleotides match TRBD1. Germline CDR1 reads SGHDT; CDR2 reads YYEEEE. With V trimmed by 2 bases and J by 5 bases, 10 bases remained unmatched. The CDR3 is 15 amino acids. This CDR3 is CASSFGTATSHEQYF. The CDR3 DNA reads TGTGCCAGCAGCTTCGGGACAGCTACCTCGCACGAGCAGTACTTC.